The 3 T cell receptor beta chains presented below share a single source sample, sequenced in a study of blood T cell repertoires in COVID-19 (dated by TCRdb to the early 2020s). Libraries came from the immunoSEQ multiplex PCR assay. TCRdb carries this immuneACCESS record with in-frame sequences only. Its versions omit some clonotypes, under half of them owing to an unresolved V gene in the studies checked, with the rest unexplained. The sample table holds approximately 300,000 clones, of which about 90% were seen once. The ten largest clonotypes hold roughly a tenth of the sample. Sequenced material: PBMCs or T cells enriched from blood (not recorded which). The source of these receptors is a woman in her 30s who had recovered from COVID-19.

The chain combines TRBV3-1 (or the pseudogene TRBV3-2) with TRBJ2-1, with TRBD2 identical over 9 bases. V lost 1 base to trimming and J lost 9 bases; unmatched junction nucleotides: 4. From germline, CDR1 is LGHDT and CDR2 YNNKEL (reference sequence). This CDR3 comprises 14 residues. The CDR3 sequence: CASSQVGLAFEQFF. Here the CDR3 DNA reads TGTGCCAGCAGCCAAGTGGGACTAGCCTTTGAGCAGTTCTTC.

This rearrangement joins TRBV6-5 to TRBJ1-2, with D tentatively TRBD1 (5 bases). Trimming cost V 11 bases and J 4 bases, with 23 bases left between them. The CDR3 totals 15 residues. CDR1 is MNHEY and CDR2 is SVGAGI in the germline V gene. Here the CDR3 DNA reads TGTGCCGGATTCACAGGACCTTCGGCTCTCTATGGCTACACCTTC. The encoded protein is CAGFTGPSALYGYTF.

The chain couples TRBV28 to TRBJ1-4; 7 bases align to TRBD1. This CDR3 is 17 amino acids long. After removal of 6 bases from V and 0 bases from J, the junction contained 10 bases not matched to a gene. Germline V gene lookup returns CDR1 MDHEN and CDR2 SYDVKM. CDR3 sequence: CASRLGQGGSTNEKLFF. The CDR3 DNA reads TGTGCCAGCAGGCTTGGTCAAGGGGGCTCAACTAATGAAAAACTGTTTTTT.